Below, 28 T cell receptor beta chains from the same sample are listed, as sequenced in a study of T cell changes during pregnancy in multiple sclerosis. TCRdb keeps only in-frame clones here, not all; method: immunoSEQ multiplex PCR. There are 90,000 to 95,000 clones in the sample; around 93% occur only once, and around 0.93% lies in the top ten. The material was peripheral blood, obtained before pregnancy. The source of these receptors is a female donor with multiple sclerosis, enrolled in a pregnancy study.

The gene calls are TRBV27 and TRBJ2-7, with D perhaps TRBD2 (7 bases). V gave up 6 bases and J gave up 0 bases, with 18 bases separating them. CDR3 length equals 16 residues. Germline V lookup: CDR1 MNHEY, CDR2 SMNVEV (reference sequence). The CDR3 DNA reads TGTGCCAGCAGCCCCCTGGCGGGGGCCCTCTCCTACGAGCAGTACTTC. It encodes CASSPLAGALSYEQYF.

The chain uses TRBV9 and TRBJ1-1; D ambiguous. Germline CDR1 reads SGDLS; CDR2 reads YYNGEE. The CDR3 runs 14 residues. Between the trimmed V and J ends, which lost 0 bases and 4 bases, there was a span of 10 bases. DNA for the CDR3: TGTGCCAGCAGCGTAGGAGGTGTGGGCACTGAAGCTTTCTTT. Translation gives CASSVGGVGTEAFF.

V gene TRBV4-3 combines with J gene TRBJ2-1, with 8 bases identical to TRBD2. This CDR3 contains 16 residues. V lost 1 base, J lost 0 bases, and 2 bases stayed unmatched. Looked up from germline, CDR1 is LGHNA and CDR2 is YSLEER. In DNA, the CDR3 is TGCGCCAGCAGCCAAGGGGCGGGGGGCTCCTACAATGAGCAGTTCTTC. It codes for CASSQGAGGSYNEQFF.

The J gene is TRBJ1-5, the V gene TRBV7-8; TRBD1 agrees at 7 bases. With 5 bases clipped from V and 2 bases from J, the junction kept 15 bases outside the gene matches. This CDR3 region has 18 residues. Germline V lookup: CDR1 SGHVS, CDR2 FQNEAQ. Here the CDR3 reads CASSVTDRSHVGNQPQHF. In DNA form, the CDR3 reads TGTGCCAGCAGCGTTACGGACAGGTCCCACGTAGGCAATCAGCCCCAGCATTTT.

The gene calls are TRBV29-1 and TRBJ2-7; tentative D call: TRBD1 (6 bases). Trimming took off 7 bases at V and 2 bases at J, with 15 bases between the two ends. Germline CDR1 is SQVTM and CDR2 is ANQGSEA. The CDR3 has 13 residues. This CDR3 is CSAANREPYEQYF. The CDR3 DNA follows: TGCAGCGCCGCCAACAGGGAACCCTACGAGCAGTACTTC.

The chain recombines TRBV4-1 with TRBJ2-3, with a possible D match to TRBD2 (6 bases). This CDR3 spans 14 amino acids. Trimming took off 1 base at V and 3 bases at J, with 8 bases between the two ends. Germline V CDR1 and CDR2: MGHRA, YSYEKL. The CDR3 nucleotides are TGCGCCAGCAGCCAAGCCGGGGGTACAGATACGCAGTATTTT. This encodes CASSQAGGTDTQYF.

The chain joins TRBV6-5 to TRBJ1-2, with D possibly matching TRBD1 (5 bases). The germline V gene has CDR1 MNHEY and CDR2 SVGAGI. The CDR3 length is 12 residues. Trimming cost V 6 bases and J 8 bases, with 13 bases left between them. The CDR3 reads CASRLPAGGYTF. The CDR3 nucleotides read TGTGCCAGCAGACTGCCGGCAGGGGGCTACACCTTC.

This sequence joins TRBV27 and TRBJ2-3, with 13 bases identical to TRBD2. Trimming took 1 base from V and 4 from J; bases not matched to a gene: 14. Germline CDR1 is MNHEY and CDR2 is SMNVEV (reference sequence). The CDR3 sequence is 20 residues long. CDR3 region: CASSLFPYQTSGRTSDTQYF. The CDR3 DNA reads as TGTGCCAGCAGTTTATTCCCCTATCAGACTAGCGGGAGGACGTCAGATACGCAGTATTTT.

As regards this clone: Within the sample, other DNA sequences also encode this same CDR3. This sequence joins TRBV28 and TRBJ1-5; D remains unclear. The CDR3 is 12 residues long. Germline lookup yields CDR1 MDHEN and CDR2 SYDVKM. Between the trimmed V and J ends, which lost 5 bases and 5 bases, there was a span of 7 bases. CDR3 residues: CASSATDQPQHF. In DNA, the CDR3 is TGTGCCAGCAGTGCCACGGATCAGCCCCAGCATTTT.

The CDR3 DNA is TGTGCCAGCAGCGCCGACGGGGGGATTGCGAGCACAGATACGCAGTATTTT. Its protein is CASSADGGIASTDTQYF. The chain uses TRBV9 and TRBJ2-3; 7 bases map to TRBD2. Germline CDR1 and CDR2: SGDLS and YYNGEE. The CDR3 length is 17 residues. The V segment lost 3 bases and the J segment 0 bases; nucleotides outside the gene matches: 10.

The chain employs TRBV5-1 and TRBJ1-2; unclear D gene. Trimming took 0 bases from V and 6 from J, leaving 6 bases between them. The V gene's germline CDR1 is SGHRS and CDR2 YFSETQ. This CDR3 has 12 amino acids. CDR3 coding DNA: TGCGCCAGCAGCTTGGTCGGGGATGGCTACACCTTC. This encodes CASSLVGDGYTF.

The CDR3: CASSTGQRVETQYF. The CDR3 coding sequence is TGTGCCAGCAGTACGGGACAGCGGGTAGAGACCCAGTACTTC. V gene TRBV27 combines with J gene TRBJ2-5, with D possibly TRBD1 on 7 matching bases. V was shortened by 5 bases and J by 4 bases, with 14 bases between the two germline ends. Looked up from germline, CDR1 is MNHEY and CDR2 is SMNVEV (reference sequence). This CDR3 is 14 amino acids long.

The V gene is TRBV18, the J gene TRBJ1-1, with D possibly matching TRBD1 (5 bases). The CDR3 sequence is 13 residues long. The V end lost 3 bases, the J end lost 8 bases, and 13 bases lay between the germline ends. Germline CDR1 KGHSH, CDR2 LQKENI. As DNA, the CDR3 is TGTGCCAGCTCACCCCCCATAGGGGCCGAAGCTTTCTTT. Residues: CASSPPIGAEAFF.

V is TRBV7-2 and J is TRBJ2-1; 9 nucleotides align to TRBD1. V shed 5 bases and J 1 base; nucleotides not matched to a gene: 3. Germline loops: CDR1 SGHTA, CDR2 FQGNSA. The CDR3 contains 15 residues. The CDR3 sequence: CASSRGQGSYNEQFF. CDR3 nucleotide sequence: TGTGCCAGCAGCAGGGGACAGGGTTCCTACAATGAGCAGTTCTTC.

Worth noting for this clone: The germline gene is not matched at one end of the junction; a read error may be the cause. The V gene is TRBV20-1, the J gene TRBJ2-3, with a possible D match to TRBD2 (6 bases). Germline V CDR1 and CDR2: DFQATT, SNEGSKA (reference sequence). This CDR3 is 10 amino acids long. This CDR3 reads CSARAGTLHF. The CDR3, as DNA: TGCAGTGCTAGAGCTGGGACTCTCCATTTT.

V gene TRBV4-1 combines with J gene TRBJ2-5; possibly TRBD2 for D (5 bases). V lost 0 bases and J 2 bases, leaving 16 bases between the germline ends. Germline CDR1 is MGHRA and CDR2 is YSYEKL. The CDR3 is 17 amino acids. The CDR3 region is CASSQDRTDLTQETQYF. CDR3 sequence (DNA): TGCGCCAGCAGCCAAGATAGGACGGACTTAACACAAGAGACCCAGTACTTC.

The gene calls are TRBV2 and TRBJ2-7; D remains ambiguous. Trimming took 7 bases from V and 0 from J, leaving 10 bases between them. This CDR3 has 13 amino acids. Germline-derived CDR1 and CDR2 are SNHLY and FYNNEI. The CDR3 bases are TGTGCCAGCATCAGTCCTAGCTCCTACGAGCAGTACTTC. It yields the protein CASISPSSYEQYF.

The V gene is TRBV7-7, the J gene TRBJ2-1, with 9 bases identical to TRBD1. From germline, CDR1 is SSHAT and CDR2 FNYEAQ (reference sequence). CDR3 length: 17 amino acids. J gave up 8 bases and V 1 base, and 12 bases lay outside the gene matches. The CDR3 sequence: CASSLGVGTGRGDEQFF. The CDR3 DNA is TGTGCCAGCAGCTTAGGGGTTGGGACAGGGAGGGGAGATGAGCAGTTCTTC.

The V gene is TRBV19, the J gene TRBJ2-1; TRBD2 agrees at 11 bases. The germline CDR1 and CDR2 sequences are LNHDA and SQIVND (reference sequence). With 5 bases clipped from V and 2 bases from J, the junction kept 5 bases outside the gene matches. The CDR3 loop spans 16 amino acids. CDR3 sequence: CASSFSGRAPYNEQFF. In DNA form, the CDR3 reads TGTGCCAGTAGTTTTAGCGGGAGGGCCCCCTACAATGAGCAGTTCTTC.

The chain employs TRBV6-5 and TRBJ2-7; 10 bases fit TRBD1. The CDR3 has 15 amino acids. Germline CDR1 MNHEY, CDR2 SVGAGI. V trimming: 3 bases; J trimming: 2 bases; junction bases outside the gene matches: 4. The CDR3 spells CASSYAGTGAYEQYF. CDR3 DNA sequence: TGTGCCAGCAGTTATGCCGGGACAGGGGCCTACGAGCAGTACTTC.

The CDR3, as DNA: TGTGCCAGCAGCCTGGACCGGGACAGCCATTCCTACGAGCAGTACTTC. It codes for CASSLDRDSHSYEQYF. The V call is TRBV5-4, the J call TRBJ2-7; 7 nucleotides match TRBD1. Germline assignment: CDR1 SGHNT and CDR2 YYREEE (reference sequence). V shed 4 bases and J 1 base; nucleotides not matched to a gene: 11. CDR3 length: 16 amino acids.

This clone was observed a single time. The gene calls are TRBV5-1 and TRBJ2-5; tentative D call: TRBD2 (5 bases). V lost 4 bases and J 5 bases, leaving 12 bases between the germline ends. Germline-derived CDR1 and CDR2 are SGHRS and YFSETQ. The CDR3 sequence is 13 residues long. CDR3 amino acids: CASSPTGGETQYF. The CDR3 coding sequence is TGCGCCAGCAGCCCGACTGGCGGGGAGACCCAGTACTTC.

The gene calls are TRBV7-2 and TRBJ1-5; the match to TRBD1 covers 7 bases. The CDR3 runs to 14 residues. Germline V gene data show CDR1 as SGHTA and CDR2 as FQGNSA. After removal of 5 bases from V and 3 bases from J, the junction contained 4 bases not matched to a gene. DNA of the CDR3: TGTGCCAGCAGCATAGACAGGGCCAATCAGCCCCAGCATTTT. This codes for CASSIDRANQPQHF.

The CDR3 DNA reads as TGTGCCAGCAGCTTGCCGACTAGCGGAAACACCGGGGAGCTGTTTTTT. Encoded protein: CASSLPTSGNTGELFF. The chain links TRBV7-2 to TRBJ2-2, with 9 bases matching TRBD2. The CDR3 runs 16 residues. Germline values: CDR1 SGHTA, CDR2 FQGNSA. The ends lost 3 bases at V and 2 bases at J; junction bases unmatched: 4.

The chain joins TRBV4-2 to TRBJ2-5; 7 bases fit TRBD2. J gave up 5 bases and V 0 bases, and 15 bases lay outside the gene matches. CDR3 length equals 18 residues. The V gene's germline CDR1 is LGHNA and CDR2 YNFKEQ. In DNA, the CDR3 is TGTGCCAGCAGCCAAGATGCCCTATCGACTAGCCGAGGGGAGACCCAGTACTTC. Protein product: CASSQDALSTSRGETQYF.

The chain couples TRBV19 to TRBJ2-7, with TRBD2 identical over 7 bases. Germline V gives CDR1 LNHDA, CDR2 SQIVND (reference sequence). The J segment lost 3 bases and the V segment lost 1 base, leaving 0 bases of the junction unmatched. The CDR3 length is 13 residues. CDR3 bases: TGTGCCAGTAGTATAGCGGGGGGCTACGAGCAGTACTTC. Protein product: CASSIAGGYEQYF.

This clone appeared once. The chain uses TRBV7-2 and TRBJ1-5, with a tentative D call TRBD1 (5 bases). Germline V CDR1 and CDR2: SGHTA, FQGNSA. The germline V and J ends were trimmed by 5 bases and 9 bases, with 11 bases remaining between them. CDR3 size: 12 residues. The CDR3 DNA reads TGTGCCAGCAGCCCAGACGGGGGGCCCCAGCATTTT. It translates to CASSPDGGPQHF.

The J gene is TRBJ1-2, the V gene TRBV5-1; 9 bases match TRBD1. Losses at the gene ends were 4 bases for V and 3 bases for J; bases not matched to a gene: 13. The CDR3 runs 17 residues. CDR1 is SGHRS, CDR2 YFSETQ, per germline. DNA of the CDR3: TGCGCCAGCAGCCTCTTCCCGGGACAGGGCTTTGACTATGGCTACACCTTC. This translates into CASSLFPGQGFDYGYTF.